This T cell receptor (beta chain) stems from a study of cytomegalovirus exposure and HLA in healthy donors. Study-level points and caveats: The CMV antigen specificity of a few CMV-associated chains was confirmed through in vitro analysis.

PCR employed 60 Vbeta and 13 Jbeta primers. Measured with immunoSEQ multiplex PCR; TCRdb has only the in-frame clones, and not every one. The sample has more than 100,000 clones; roughly four fifths are singletons. Points on this clone: What it binds is not known.

Though nominally healthy at sampling, donors likely had unrecorded immune exposures. The CDR3 has 15 residues. The germline V gene encodes CDR1 MGHRA and CDR2 YSYEKL. Deletions cut 1 base from V and 4 bases from J, with 11 bases between. The sequenced sample was PBMCs. The TCR originated in a female donor in good health and CMV-seropositive. The chain carries TRBV4-1 and TRBJ1-5; D is perhaps TRBD1 (5 bases). This chain's CDR3 is CASSQVHDSNQPQHF. CDR3 bases: TGCGCCAGCAGCCAAGTTCACGACAGTAATCAGCCCCAGCATTTT.